This T cell receptor beta chain is from a study of blood T cell repertoires in COVID-19. Data came from immunoSEQ multiplex PCR; TCRdb stores just in-frame clones and leaves some out. This table holds a few hundred thousand clones, over 75% found once. Germline V lookup: CDR1 MGHRA, CDR2 YSYEKL. The CDR3 is 15 amino acids. V lost 2 bases to trimming and J lost 2 bases; unmatched junction nucleotides: 2. The rearrangement joins TRBV4-1 to TRBJ2-1; 8 bases fit TRBD2. Sequenced: PBMCs or T cells enriched from blood (not recorded which). The TCR was taken from a woman aged 25 to 39 who had recovered from COVID-19. The CDR3: CASSQNSGAYNEQFF. Here the CDR3 DNA reads TGCGCCAGCAGCCAAAATAGCGGGGCCTACAATGAGCAGTTCTTC.